This TCR beta chain was found in a study of blood T cells in healthy people across ages. General observations from the study: Naive CD4+ cell counts and diversity both ran higher in long-lived than in aged donors. Donor CMV infection status was unknown, possibly confounding age-related changes in expanded clonotypes.

This clonotype was seen repeatedly, ten times or more. Antigen unknown. V dropped 3 bases and J dropped 1 base, with 12 bases sitting between them. Germline values: CDR1 DFQATT, CDR2 SNEGSKA (reference sequence). The CDR3 length is 14 residues. A sample-barcoded 5' primer and a J-beta primer mix were used in a second PCR of roughly 6 to 11 cycles. From the 5' RACE reads, TCRdb called clonotypes with MiXCR, one entry per CDR3 protein. The repertoire holds over 550,000 distinct CDR3 sequences, with approximately 30% as singletons. Sequencing was carried out using blood. The clonotype originates from a woman aged 80 or over in good health. The gene calls are TRBV20-1 and TRBJ1-1; D perhaps matches TRBD1 (5 bases). The CDR3 is CSASLGRSNTEAFF. DNA for the CDR3: TGCAGTGCTAGTTTGGGACGGTCGAACACTGAAGCTTTCTTT.